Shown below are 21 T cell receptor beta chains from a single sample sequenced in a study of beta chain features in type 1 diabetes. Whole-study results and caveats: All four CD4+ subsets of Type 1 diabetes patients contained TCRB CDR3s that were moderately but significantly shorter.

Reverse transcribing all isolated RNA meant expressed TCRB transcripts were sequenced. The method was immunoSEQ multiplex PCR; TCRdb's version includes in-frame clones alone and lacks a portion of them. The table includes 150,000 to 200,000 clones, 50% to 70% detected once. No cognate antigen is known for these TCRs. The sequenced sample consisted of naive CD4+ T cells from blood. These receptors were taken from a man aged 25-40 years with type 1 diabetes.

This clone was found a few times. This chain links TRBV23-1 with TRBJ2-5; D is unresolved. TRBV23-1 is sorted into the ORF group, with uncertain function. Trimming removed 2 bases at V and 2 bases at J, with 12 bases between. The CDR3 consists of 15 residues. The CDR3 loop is CASSQKSPQQETQYF. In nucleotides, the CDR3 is TGCGCCAGCAGTCAAAAGAGCCCACAACAAGAGACCCAGTACTTC.

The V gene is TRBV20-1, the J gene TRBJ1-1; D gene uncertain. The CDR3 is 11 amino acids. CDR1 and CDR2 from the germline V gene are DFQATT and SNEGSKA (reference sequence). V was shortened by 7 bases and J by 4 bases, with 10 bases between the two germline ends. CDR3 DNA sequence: TGCAGTGGCCTTGGAGGCACTGAAGCTTTCTTT. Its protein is CSGLGGTEAFF.

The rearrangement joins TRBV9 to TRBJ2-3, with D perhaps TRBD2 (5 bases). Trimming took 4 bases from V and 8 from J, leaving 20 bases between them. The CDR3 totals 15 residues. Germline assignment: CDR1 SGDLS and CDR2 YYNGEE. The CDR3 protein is CASSLRASLAGTQYF. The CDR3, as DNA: TGTGCCAGCAGCCTTCGGGCAAGCCTTGCGGGTACGCAGTATTTT.

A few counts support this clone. The DNA of the CDR3 is TGTGCCAGTAGTCCGGCGCAACGTACGCAGTATTTT. This sequence encodes CASSPAQRTQYF. The chain employs TRBV19 and TRBJ2-3; D unclear. This CDR3 region has 12 residues. The germline V and J ends were trimmed by 5 bases and 8 bases, with 11 bases remaining between them. Germline lookup yields CDR1 LNHDA and CDR2 SQIVND (reference sequence).

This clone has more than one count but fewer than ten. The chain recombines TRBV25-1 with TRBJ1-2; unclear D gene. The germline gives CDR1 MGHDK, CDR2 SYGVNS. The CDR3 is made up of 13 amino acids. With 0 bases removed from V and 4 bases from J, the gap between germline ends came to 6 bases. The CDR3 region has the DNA TGTGCCAGCAGTGAATATGAGATCTATGGCTACACCTTC. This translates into CASSEYEIYGYTF.

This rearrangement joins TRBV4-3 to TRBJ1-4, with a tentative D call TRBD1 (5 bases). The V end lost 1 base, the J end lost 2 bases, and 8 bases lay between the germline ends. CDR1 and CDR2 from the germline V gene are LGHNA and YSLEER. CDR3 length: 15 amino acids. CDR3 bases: TGCGCCAGCAGCCAAGGGGGGTTCACTAATGAAAAACTGTTTTTT. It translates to CASSQGGFTNEKLFF.

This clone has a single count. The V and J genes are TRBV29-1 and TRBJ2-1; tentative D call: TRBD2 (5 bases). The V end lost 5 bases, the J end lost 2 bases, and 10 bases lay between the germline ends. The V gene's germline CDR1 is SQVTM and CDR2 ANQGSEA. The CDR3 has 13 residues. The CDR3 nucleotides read TGCAGCGTTCGGCTAGCTACCTACAATGAGCAGTTCTTC. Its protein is CSVRLATYNEQFF.

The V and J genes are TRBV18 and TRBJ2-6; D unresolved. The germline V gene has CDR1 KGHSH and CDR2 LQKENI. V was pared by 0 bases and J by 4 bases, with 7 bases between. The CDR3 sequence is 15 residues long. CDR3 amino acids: CASSPPGFGANVLTF. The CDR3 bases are TGTGCCAGCTCACCACCGGGGTTCGGGGCCAACGTCCTGACTTTC.

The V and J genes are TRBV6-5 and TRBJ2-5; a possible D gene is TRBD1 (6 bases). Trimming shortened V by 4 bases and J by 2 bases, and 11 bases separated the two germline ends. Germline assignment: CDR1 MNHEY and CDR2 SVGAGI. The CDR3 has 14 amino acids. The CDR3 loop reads CASSSGHTQETQYF. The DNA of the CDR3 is TGTGCCAGCAGTTCGGGACATACACAAGAGACCCAGTACTTC.

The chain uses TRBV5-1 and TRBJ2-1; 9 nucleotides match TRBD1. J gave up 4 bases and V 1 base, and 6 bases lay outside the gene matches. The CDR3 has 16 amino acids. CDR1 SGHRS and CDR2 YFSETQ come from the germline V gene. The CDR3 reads CASSLSGTGLYNEQFF. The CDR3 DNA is TGCGCCAGCAGCTTGTCCGGGACAGGGCTTTACAATGAGCAGTTCTTC.

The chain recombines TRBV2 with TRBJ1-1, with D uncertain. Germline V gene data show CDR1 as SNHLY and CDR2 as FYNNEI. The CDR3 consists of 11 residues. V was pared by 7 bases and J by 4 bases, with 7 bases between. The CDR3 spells CASTIGTEAFF. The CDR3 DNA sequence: TGTGCCAGCACAATCGGCACTGAAGCTTTCTTT. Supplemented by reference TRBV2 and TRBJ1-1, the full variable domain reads EPEVTQTPSHQVTQMGQEVILRCVPISNHLYFYWYRQILGQKVEFLVSFYNNEISEKSEIFDDQFSVERPDGSNFTLKIRSTKLEDSAMYFCASTIGTEAFFGQGTRLTVV.

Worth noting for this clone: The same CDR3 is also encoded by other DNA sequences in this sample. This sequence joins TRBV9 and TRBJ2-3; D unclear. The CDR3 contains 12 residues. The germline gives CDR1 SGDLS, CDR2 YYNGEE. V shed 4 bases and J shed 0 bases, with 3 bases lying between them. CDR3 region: CASSPSTDTQYF. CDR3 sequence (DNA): TGTGCCAGCAGCCCAAGCACAGATACGCAGTATTTT.

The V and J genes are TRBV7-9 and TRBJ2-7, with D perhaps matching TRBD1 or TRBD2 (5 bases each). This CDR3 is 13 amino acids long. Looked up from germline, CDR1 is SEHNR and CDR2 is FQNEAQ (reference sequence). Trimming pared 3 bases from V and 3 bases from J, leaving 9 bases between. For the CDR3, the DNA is TGTGCCAGCAGCTTGGGGGTCGGCTACGAGCAGTACTTC. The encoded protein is CASSLGVGYEQYF.

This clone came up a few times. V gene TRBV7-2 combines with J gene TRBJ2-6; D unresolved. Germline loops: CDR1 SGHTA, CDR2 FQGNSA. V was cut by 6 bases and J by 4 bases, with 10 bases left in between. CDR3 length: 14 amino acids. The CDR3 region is CASRGGCGANVLTF. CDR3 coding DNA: TGTGCCAGCAGGGGTGGGTGCGGGGCCAACGTCCTGACTTTC.

CDR3 DNA sequence: TGTGCCACCAGCAGCCGACAAGGTTGGGGTGATGGCTACACCTTC. Translation gives CATSSRQGWGDGYTF. This chain links TRBV15 with TRBJ1-2; D unresolved. V was shortened by 3 bases and J by 6 bases, with 17 bases between the two germline ends. Germline V gives CDR1 LNHNV, CDR2 YYDKDF (reference sequence). The CDR3 extends over 15 amino acids. The full variable domain, its missing parts supplied by reference TRBV15 and TRBJ1-2, is DAMVIQNPRYQVTQFGKPVTLSCSQTLNHNVMYWYQQKSSQAPKLLFHYYDKDFNNEADTPDNFQSRRPNTSFCFLDIRSPGLGDTAMYLCATSSRQGWGDGYTFGSGTRLTVV.

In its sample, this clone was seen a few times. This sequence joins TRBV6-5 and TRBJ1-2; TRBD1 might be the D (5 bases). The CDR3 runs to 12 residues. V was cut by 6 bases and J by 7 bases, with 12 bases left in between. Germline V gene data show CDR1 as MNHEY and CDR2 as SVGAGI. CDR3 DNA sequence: TGTGCCAGCAGGGGACTTTTCAGTGGCTACACCTTC. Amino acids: CASRGLFSGYTF.

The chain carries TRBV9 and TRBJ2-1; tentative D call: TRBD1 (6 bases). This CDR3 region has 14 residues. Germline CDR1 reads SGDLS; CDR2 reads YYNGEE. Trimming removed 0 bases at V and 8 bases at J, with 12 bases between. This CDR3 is CASSVVLGADEQFF. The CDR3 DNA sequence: TGTGCCAGCAGCGTAGTCCTGGGGGCAGATGAGCAGTTCTTC. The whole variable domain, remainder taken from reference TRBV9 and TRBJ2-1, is DSGVTQTPKHLITATGQRVTLRCSPRSGDLSVYWYQQSLDQGLQFLIQYYNGEERAKGNILERFSAQQFPDLHSELNLSSLELGDSALYFCASSVVLGADEQFFGPGTRLTVL.

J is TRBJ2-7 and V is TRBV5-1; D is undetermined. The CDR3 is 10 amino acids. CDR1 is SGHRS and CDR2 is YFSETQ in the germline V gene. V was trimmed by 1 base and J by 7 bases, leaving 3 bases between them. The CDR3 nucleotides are TGCGCCAGCAGCTTGTGGGAGCAGTACTTC. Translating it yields CASSLWEQYF. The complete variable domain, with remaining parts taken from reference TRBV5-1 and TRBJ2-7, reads KAGVTQTPRYLIKTRGQQVTLSCSPISGHRSVSWYQQTPGQGLQFLFEYFSETQRNKGNFPGRFSGRQFSNSRSEMNVSTLELGDSALYLCASSLWEQYFGPGTRLTVT.

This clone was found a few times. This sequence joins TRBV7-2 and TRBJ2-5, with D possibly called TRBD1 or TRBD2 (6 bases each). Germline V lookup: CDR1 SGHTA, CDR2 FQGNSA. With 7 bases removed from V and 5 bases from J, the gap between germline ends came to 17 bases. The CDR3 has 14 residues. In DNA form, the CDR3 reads TGTGCCAGCAAAACTGCCGGGGGCAAGGAGACCCAGTACTTC. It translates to CASKTAGGKETQYF. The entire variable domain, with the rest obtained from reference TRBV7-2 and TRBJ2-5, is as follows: GAGVSQSPSNKVTEKGKDVELRCDPISGHTALYWYRQSLGQGLEFLIYFQGNSAPDKSGLPSDRFSAERTGGSVSTLTIQRTQQEDSAVYLCASKTAGGKETQYFGPGTRLLVL.

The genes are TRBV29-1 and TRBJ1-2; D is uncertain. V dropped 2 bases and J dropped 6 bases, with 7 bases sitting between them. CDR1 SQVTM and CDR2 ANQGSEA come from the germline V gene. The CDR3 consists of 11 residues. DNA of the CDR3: TGCAGCGTTGAATCCGGACATGGCTACACCTTC. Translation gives CSVESGHGYTF.

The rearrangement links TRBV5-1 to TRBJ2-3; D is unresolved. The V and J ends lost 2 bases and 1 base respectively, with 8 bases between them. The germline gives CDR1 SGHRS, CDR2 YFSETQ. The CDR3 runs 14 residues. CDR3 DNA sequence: TGCGCCAGCAGCTTTGGGCTCCGCACAGATACGCAGTATTTT. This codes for CASSFGLRTDTQYF.